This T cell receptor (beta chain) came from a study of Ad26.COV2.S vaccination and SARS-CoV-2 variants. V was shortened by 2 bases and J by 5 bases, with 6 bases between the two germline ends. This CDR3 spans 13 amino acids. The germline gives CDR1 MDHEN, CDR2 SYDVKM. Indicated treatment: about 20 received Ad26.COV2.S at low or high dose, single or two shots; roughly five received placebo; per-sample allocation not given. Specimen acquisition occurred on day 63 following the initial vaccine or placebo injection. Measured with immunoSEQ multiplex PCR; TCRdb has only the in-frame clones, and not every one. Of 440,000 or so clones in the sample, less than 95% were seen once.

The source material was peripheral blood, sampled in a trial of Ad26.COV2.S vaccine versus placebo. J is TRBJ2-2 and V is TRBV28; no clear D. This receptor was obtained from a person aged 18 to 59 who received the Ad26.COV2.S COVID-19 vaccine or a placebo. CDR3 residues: CASSLLETGELFF. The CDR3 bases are TGTGCCAGCAGTTTACTGGAGACCGGGGAGCTGTTTTTT.